This is a list of T cell receptor beta chains from one sample in a study of blood T cell repertoires in COVID-19. Repertoires were generated with immunoSEQ multiplex PCR, while TCRdb's copy carries only in-frame clones and drops some. The sample consists of 150,000 to 200,000 clones, around 83% of them appearing once. What was sequenced was peripheral blood. All receptors derive from a young man with acute or convalescent COVID-19. Both conserved end residues are part of each CDR3. A D gene is named only where the DNA matches it firmly. Size values are once, few and many counts, or a class for expanded clones, and some rows have none.

J gene	D gene	clone size	CDR3 length	V gene	CDR3 protein	CDR3 DNA
TRBJ1-2	TRBD1	-	13	TRBV5-6	CASSPDREDGYTF	TGTGCCAGCAGCCCAGACAGGGAGGATGGCTACACCTTC
TRBJ2-5	TRBD2	-	17	TRBV23-1	CASSQLAGGPLQETQYF	TGCGCCAGCAGTCAACTAGCGGGGGGGCCGTTGCAAGAGACCCAGTACTTC
TRBJ2-4	TRBD2	-	16	TRBV4-1	CASSKTSGGTKNIQYF	TGCGCCAGCAGCAAAACTAGCGGGGGTACCAAAAACATTCAGTACTTC
TRBJ1-2	-	-	13	TRBV25-1	CASSRTANYGYTF	TGTGCCAGCAGTCGAACAGCTAACTATGGCTACACCTTC
TRBJ2-3	-	-	16	TRBV2	CASSEGLISRRYTQYF	TGTGCCAGCAGTGAAGGACTAATTAGTAGGCGGTATACGCAGTATTTT
TRBJ1-2	-	-	11	TRBV10-3	CAIRVGEGYTF	TGTGCCATCAGGGTTGGAGAGGGCTACACCTTC
TRBJ1-6	TRBD1	-	15	TRBV19	CASSMAGQGSSPLHF	TGTGCCAGTAGTATGGCCGGACAGGGCAGTTCACCCCTCCACTTT
TRBJ1-2	TRBD1	-	16	TRBV6-6	CASSYSSGTGRYGYTF	TGTGCCAGCAGTTACTCATCCGGGACAGGACGCTATGGCTACACCTTC
TRBJ2-7	-	-	12	TRBV6-1	CASSEVSFSRYF	TGTGCCAGCAGTGAAGTTAGTTTCTCGCGGTACTTC
TRBJ2-2	TRBD2	-	16	TRBV19	CASSTLAGGPTGELFF	TGTGCCAGTAGTACCCTTGCGGGGGGGCCCACCGGGGAGCTGTTTTTT
TRBJ1-2	TRBD1	-	14	TRBV7-3	CASSLRGQGDGYTF	TGTGCCAGCAGCTTAAGGGGACAGGGGGATGGCTACACCTTC
TRBJ1-2	TRBD1	once	12	TRBV5-1	CASFGQEHGYTF	TGCGCCAGCTTCGGACAGGAGCATGGCTACACCTTC
TRBJ1-5	-	-	17	TRBV7-9	CASSQGGPEYSNQPQHF	TGTGCCAGCAGCCAAGGGGGACCGGAATATAGCAATCAGCCCCAGCATTTT
TRBJ1-6	TRBD1	-	15	TRBV19	CASVQGADWNSPLHF	TGTGCCAGTGTACAGGGGGCCGACTGGAATTCACCCCTCCACTTT
TRBJ1-6	TRBD1	few	16	TRBV4-1	CASSQGQGLGNSPLHF	TGCGCCAGCAGCCAGGGACAGGGGTTAGGCAATTCACCCCTCCACTTT
TRBJ1-2	-	-	14	TRBV29-1	CSVETQAPAYGYTF	TGCAGCGTTGAAACCCAGGCCCCGGCCTATGGCTACACCTTC
TRBJ1-3	-	-	14	TRBV6-6	CASSYPGAGNTIYF	TGTGCCAGCAGTTACCCAGGGGCTGGAAACACCATATATTTT
TRBJ1-6	TRBD1	few	15	TRBV2	CASSSGTGGESPLHF	TGTGCCAGCAGTTCCGGGACAGGGGGCGAGTCACCCCTCCACTTT
TRBJ2-1	-	-	15	TRBV3-1/TRBV3-2	CASSQDLTVRNEQFF	TGTGCCAGCAGCCAAGATTTAACAGTTCGCAATGAGCAGTTCTTC
TRBJ1-5	-	-	15	TRBV19	CASSTPTVSNQPQHF	TGTGCCAGTAGTACCCCAACAGTTAGCAATCAGCCCCAGCATTTT
TRBJ1-2	-	-	13	TRBV21-1	CASSGPCYYGYTF	TGTGCCAGCAGCGGGCCCTGTTACTATGGCTACACCTTC
TRBJ2-5	TRBD2	-	15	TRBV6-6	CASSLSSGVTETQYF	TGTGCCAGCAGTTTGTCTAGCGGGGTGACGGAGACCCAGTACTTC
TRBJ2-3	-	once	12	TRBV5-1	CASSFARDTQYF	TGCGCCAGCAGCTTCGCTAGGGATACGCAGTATTTT
TRBJ2-5	-	-	14	TRBV3-1/TRBV3-2	CASSQVTGTETQYF	TGTGCCAGCAGCCAGGTCACAGGGACGGAGACCCAGTACTTC
TRBJ1-4	-	-	13	TRBV11-3	CASGPGVSEKLFF	TGTGCCAGCGGTCCGGGAGTAAGTGAAAAACTGTTTTTT
TRBJ1-2	-	-	14	TRBV29-1	CSVEGGGRNYGYTF	TGCAGCGTTGAAGGGGGCGGCAGGAACTATGGCTACACCTTC
TRBJ1-5	-	few	17	TRBV2	CASSEGTGTYSNQPQHF	TGTGCCAGCAGTGAAGGTACGGGGACTTATAGCAATCAGCCCCAGCATTTT
TRBJ2-3	TRBD2	-	10	TRBV7-9	CASSPGGEYF	TGTGCCAGCAGCCCCGGGGGGGAATATTTT
TRBJ2-7	-	-	14	TRBV30	CAWSVGGAQYEQYF	TGTGCCTGGAGTGTAGGCGGGGCGCAGTACGAGCAGTACTTC
TRBJ1-2	TRBD1	once	16	TRBV5-5	CASSFGTAADPYGYTF	TGTGCCAGCAGCTTCGGGACAGCGGCCGACCCCTATGGCTACACCTTC
TRBJ1-3	TRBD1	-	14	TRBV10-1	CASTPDRAGNTIYF	TGCGCCAGCACCCCGGACAGGGCTGGAAACACCATATATTTT